This TCR beta chain was obtained from a study of blood T cell repertoires in COVID-19 (dated by TCRdb to 2018 to 2021). About the study as a whole: Collaborator samples came from the United States, Italy and Spain and covered acute and convalescent phases of COVID-19. The dataset comprised deeply sampled blood TCRbeta repertoires from subjects exposed to, actively infected with, or recovered from COVID-19. Samples came from the ongoing ImmuneRACE study (first 160 participants) plus 1,254 subjects from 6 global collaborators. The repertoires were released in a freely available public database intended as a resource for research on the immune response to SARS-CoV-2. Where HLA class I and class II types were available, the types were taken from metadata supplied by the sample provider, not from assay-based typing. The prospective study material was composed of cDNA or gDNA derived from T cells, B-cell-depleted T cells, or PBMCs. Nearly every sample came with metadata listing a de-identified subject ID, COVID-19 status, age in years and sex.

TCRbeta CDR3 regions were amplified from genomic DNA by means of the immunoSEQ Assay, a bias-controlled multiplex PCR. As for the authors' bioinformatics: The number of nucleated cells in each sample was estimated from the amplification of reference gene primers within the assay. To quantify the absolute abundance of each unique TCRbeta CDR3 rearrangement, sequence reads were collapsed and filtered. For each sample, productive Simpson clonality was calculated as the square root of Simpson's diversity index across productive rearrangements. Not all clones reach the TCRdb copy of this immuneACCESS table, which keeps in-frame sequences only. Checked studies attribute under half of the gap to unresolved V genes and leave the rest unexplained. For V, J and clone size, that table is used; D and trimming come from the DNA. For this sample the table gives about 97,000 clones, of which 70% to 85% were detected only once. The top ten clonotypes cover more than 9% of the sample.

Germline trimming amounts to 4 bases on V and 5 bases on J, with 6 as the count of junction bases outside the gene matches. The CDR1 and CDR2 encoded by the germline V gene are LGHNT and FRNRAP. The CDR3, from cysteine to phenylalanine, totals 16 residues. Just the 48-base CDR3 DNA is kept, in frame starting at base 1. Points on this clone: The antigen this receptor binds is unknown. No base quality values were provided; no much bigger clone lies one nucleotide off.

What the research found in general, with its limitations: The amount of clinical and demographic metadata varied by source and participant and was provided uncurated.

Whole blood was collected in K2EDTA tubes by collaborating institutions according to the institutions' own protocols. Collaborator samples were shipped for TCRbeta analysis as frozen whole blood, isolated PBMCs, or DNA extracted from either sample type. This clonotype was obtained from a man between 70 and 80 years old with acute or convalescent COVID-19. The receptor chain draws on TRBV12-5 and TRBJ2-1; 12 bases in the junction line up with TRBD2. Sample: peripheral blood. CDR3 region: CASGYYPSGGDNEQFF. The nucleotide sequence reads TGTGCTAGTGGTTACTACCCTAGCGGGGGGGACAATGAGCAGTTCTTC.